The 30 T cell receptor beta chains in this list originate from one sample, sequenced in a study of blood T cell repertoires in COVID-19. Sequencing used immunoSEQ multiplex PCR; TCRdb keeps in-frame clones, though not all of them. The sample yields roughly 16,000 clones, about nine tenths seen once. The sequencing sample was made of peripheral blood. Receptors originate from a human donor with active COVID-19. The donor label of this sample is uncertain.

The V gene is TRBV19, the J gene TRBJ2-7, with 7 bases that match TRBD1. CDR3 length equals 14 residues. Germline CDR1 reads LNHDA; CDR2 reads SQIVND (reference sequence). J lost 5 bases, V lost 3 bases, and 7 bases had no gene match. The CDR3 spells CASSITTGLHEQYF. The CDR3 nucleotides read TGTGCCAGTAGTATTACGACAGGGCTCCACGAGCAGTACTTC.

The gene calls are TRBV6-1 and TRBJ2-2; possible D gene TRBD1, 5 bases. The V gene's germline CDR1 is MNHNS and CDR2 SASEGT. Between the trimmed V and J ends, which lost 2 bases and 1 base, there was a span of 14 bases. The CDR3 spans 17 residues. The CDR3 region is CASSESRPGWNTGELFF. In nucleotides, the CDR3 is TGTGCCAGCAGTGAATCTCGGCCAGGGTGGAACACCGGGGAGCTGTTTTTT.

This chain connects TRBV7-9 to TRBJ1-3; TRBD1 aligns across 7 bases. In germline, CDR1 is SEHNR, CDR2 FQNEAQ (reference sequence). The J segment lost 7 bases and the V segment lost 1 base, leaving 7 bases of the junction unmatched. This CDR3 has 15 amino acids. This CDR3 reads CASSLGQGKSNTIYF. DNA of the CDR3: TGTGCCAGCAGCTTAGGACAGGGAAAATCGAACACCATATATTTT.

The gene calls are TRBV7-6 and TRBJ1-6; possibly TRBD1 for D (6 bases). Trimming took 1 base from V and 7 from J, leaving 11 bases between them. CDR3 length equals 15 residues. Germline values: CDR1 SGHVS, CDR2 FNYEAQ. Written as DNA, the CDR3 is TGTGCCAGCAGCTTAGAAGCAGGGGCAAATTCACCCCTCCACTTT. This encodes CASSLEAGANSPLHF. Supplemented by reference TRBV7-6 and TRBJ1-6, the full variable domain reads GAGVSQSPRYKVTKRGQDVALRCDPISGHVSLYWYRQALGQGPEFLTYFNYEAQQDKSGLPNDRFSAERPEGSISTLTIQRTEQRDSAMYRCASSLEAGANSPLHFGNGTRLTVT.

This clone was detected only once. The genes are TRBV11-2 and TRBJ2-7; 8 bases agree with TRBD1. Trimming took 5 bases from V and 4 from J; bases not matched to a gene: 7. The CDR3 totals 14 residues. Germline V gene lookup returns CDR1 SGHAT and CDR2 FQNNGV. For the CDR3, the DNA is TGTGCCAGCAGCCCCGGGACAGGAACTTACGAGCAGTACTTC. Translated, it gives CASSPGTGTYEQYF.

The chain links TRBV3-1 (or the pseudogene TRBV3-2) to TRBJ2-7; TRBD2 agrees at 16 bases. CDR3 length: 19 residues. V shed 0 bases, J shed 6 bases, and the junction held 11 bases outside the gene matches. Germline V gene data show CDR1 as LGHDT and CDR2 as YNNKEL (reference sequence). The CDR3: CASSQDWGLAGGSLGEQYF. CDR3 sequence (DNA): TGTGCCAGCAGCCAAGATTGGGGACTAGCGGGGGGGAGCCTTGGCGAGCAGTACTTC.

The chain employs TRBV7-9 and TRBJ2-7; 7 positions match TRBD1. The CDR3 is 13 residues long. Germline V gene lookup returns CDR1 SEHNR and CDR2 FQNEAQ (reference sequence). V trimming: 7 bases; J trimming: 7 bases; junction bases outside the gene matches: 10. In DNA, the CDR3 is TGTGCCAGCACGAGGACAGGCCTTTTTGAGCAGTACTTC. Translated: CASTRTGLFEQYF.

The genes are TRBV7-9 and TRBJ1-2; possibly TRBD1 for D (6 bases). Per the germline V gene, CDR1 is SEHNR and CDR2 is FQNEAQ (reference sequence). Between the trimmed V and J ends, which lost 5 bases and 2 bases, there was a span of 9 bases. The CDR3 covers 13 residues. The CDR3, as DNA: TGTGCCAGCAGCCACGGACAGAACTATGGCTACACCTTC. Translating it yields CASSHGQNYGYTF.

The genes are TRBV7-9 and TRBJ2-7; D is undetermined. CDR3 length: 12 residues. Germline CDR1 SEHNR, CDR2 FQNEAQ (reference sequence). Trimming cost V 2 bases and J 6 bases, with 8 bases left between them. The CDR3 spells CASSLTPSEQYF. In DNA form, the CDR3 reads TGTGCCAGCAGCTTAACCCCCAGCGAGCAGTACTTC.

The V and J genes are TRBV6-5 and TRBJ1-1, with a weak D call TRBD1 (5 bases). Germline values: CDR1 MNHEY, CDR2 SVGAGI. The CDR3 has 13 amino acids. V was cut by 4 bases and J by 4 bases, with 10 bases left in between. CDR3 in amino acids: CASSLRGSTEAFF. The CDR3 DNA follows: TGTGCCAGCAGTTTGCGGGGGAGCACTGAAGCTTTCTTT.

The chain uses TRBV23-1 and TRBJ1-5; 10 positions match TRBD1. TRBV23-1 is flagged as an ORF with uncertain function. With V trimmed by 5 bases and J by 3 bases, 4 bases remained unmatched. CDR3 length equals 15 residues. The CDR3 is CASSTTGGFNQPQHF. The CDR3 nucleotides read TGCGCCAGCAGTACGACAGGGGGCTTCAATCAGCCCCAGCATTTT.

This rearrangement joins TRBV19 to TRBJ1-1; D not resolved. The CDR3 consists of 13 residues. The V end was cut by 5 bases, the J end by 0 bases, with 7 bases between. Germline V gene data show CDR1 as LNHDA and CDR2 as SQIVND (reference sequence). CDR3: CASSEILNTEAFF. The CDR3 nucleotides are TGTGCCAGTAGTGAGATTTTGAACACTGAAGCTTTCTTT.

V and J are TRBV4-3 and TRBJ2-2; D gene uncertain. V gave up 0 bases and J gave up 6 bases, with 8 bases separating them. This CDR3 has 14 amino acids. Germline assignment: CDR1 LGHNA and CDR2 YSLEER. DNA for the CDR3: TGCGCCAGCAGCCAAGATCCTTTGTCCGGGGAGCTGTTTTTT. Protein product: CASSQDPLSGELFF.

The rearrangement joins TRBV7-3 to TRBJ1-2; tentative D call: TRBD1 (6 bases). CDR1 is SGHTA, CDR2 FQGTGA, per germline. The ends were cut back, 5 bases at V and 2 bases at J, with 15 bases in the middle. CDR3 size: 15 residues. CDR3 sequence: CASSPHRGSNYGYTF. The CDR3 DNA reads TGTGCCAGCAGCCCCCATAGGGGGTCGAACTATGGCTACACCTTC.

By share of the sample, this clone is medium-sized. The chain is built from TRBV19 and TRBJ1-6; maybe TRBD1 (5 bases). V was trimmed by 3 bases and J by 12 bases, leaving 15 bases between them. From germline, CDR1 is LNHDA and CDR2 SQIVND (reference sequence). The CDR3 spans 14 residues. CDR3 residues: CASSIQGLGKPLHF. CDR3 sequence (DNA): TGTGCCAGTAGTATCCAGGGACTGGGTAAACCCCTCCACTTT. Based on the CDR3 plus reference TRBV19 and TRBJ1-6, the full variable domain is DGGITQSPKYLFRKEGQNVTLSCEQNLNHDAMYWYRQDPGQGLRLIYYSQIVNDFQKGDIAEGYSVSREKKESFPLTVTSAQKNPTAFYLCASSIQGLGKPLHFGNGTRLTVT.

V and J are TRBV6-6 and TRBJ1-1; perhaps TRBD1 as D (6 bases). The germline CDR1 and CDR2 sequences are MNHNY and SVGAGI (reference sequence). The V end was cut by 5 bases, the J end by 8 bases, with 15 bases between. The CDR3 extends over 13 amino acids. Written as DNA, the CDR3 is TGTGCCAGCAGTACCGGACAGAGAATCGAAGCTTTCTTT. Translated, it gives CASSTGQRIEAFF.

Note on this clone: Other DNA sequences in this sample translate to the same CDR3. This CDR3 reads CASSLTGNYGYTF. The DNA of the CDR3 is TGTGCCAGCAGTTTAACAGGGAACTATGGCTACACCTTC. The chain carries TRBV28 and TRBJ1-2; D might be TRBD1 (6 bases). CDR3 size: 13 residues. Germline V gene sequence: CDR1 MDHEN, CDR2 SYDVKM. The V and J ends lost 2 bases and 2 bases respectively, with 6 bases between them.

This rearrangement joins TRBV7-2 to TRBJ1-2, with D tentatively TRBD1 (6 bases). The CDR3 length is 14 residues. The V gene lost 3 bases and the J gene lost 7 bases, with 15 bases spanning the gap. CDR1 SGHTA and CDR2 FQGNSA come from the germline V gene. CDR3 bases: TGTGCCAGCAGCTTGGAACAGGGTGTCGGTGGCTACACCTTC. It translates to CASSLEQGVGGYTF.

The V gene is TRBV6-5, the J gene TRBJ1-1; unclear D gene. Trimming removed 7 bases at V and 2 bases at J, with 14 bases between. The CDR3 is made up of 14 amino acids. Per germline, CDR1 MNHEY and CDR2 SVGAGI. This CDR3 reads CASNPGLTNTEAFF. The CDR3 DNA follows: TGTGCCAGCAACCCCGGACTGACCAACACTGAAGCTTTCTTT.

The CDR3: CASSPNLDTEAFF. In DNA, the CDR3 is TGTGCCAGCAGCCCTAACCTAGACACTGAAGCTTTCTTT. The chain carries TRBV7-9 and TRBJ1-1; D is ambiguous. This CDR3 region has 13 residues. The V end lost 5 bases, the J end lost 3 bases, and 10 bases lay between the germline ends. Germline CDR1 SEHNR, CDR2 FQNEAQ (reference sequence).

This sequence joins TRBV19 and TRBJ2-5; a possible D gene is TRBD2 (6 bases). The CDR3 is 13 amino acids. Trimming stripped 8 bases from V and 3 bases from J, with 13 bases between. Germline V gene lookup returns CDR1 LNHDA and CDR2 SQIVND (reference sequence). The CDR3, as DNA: TGTGCCAGTGCGGGACCAGGAGAAGAGACCCAGTACTTC. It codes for CASAGPGEETQYF.

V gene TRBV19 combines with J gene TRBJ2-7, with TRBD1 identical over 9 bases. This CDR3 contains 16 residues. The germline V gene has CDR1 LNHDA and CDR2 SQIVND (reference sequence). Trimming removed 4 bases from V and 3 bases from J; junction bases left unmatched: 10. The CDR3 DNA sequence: TGTGCCAGTAGTACCTGGGACAGGGACTTTGGCTACGAGCAGTACTTC. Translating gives CASSTWDRDFGYEQYF.

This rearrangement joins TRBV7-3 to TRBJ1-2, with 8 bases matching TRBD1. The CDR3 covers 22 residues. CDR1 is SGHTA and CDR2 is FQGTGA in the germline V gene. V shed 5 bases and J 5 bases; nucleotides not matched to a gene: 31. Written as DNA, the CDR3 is TGTGCCAGCAGCCCCGGACAGGGAAAAGGAAGACTCGACCCCCTTCTTGGGTATGGCTACACCTTC. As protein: CASSPGQGKGRLDPLLGYGYTF.

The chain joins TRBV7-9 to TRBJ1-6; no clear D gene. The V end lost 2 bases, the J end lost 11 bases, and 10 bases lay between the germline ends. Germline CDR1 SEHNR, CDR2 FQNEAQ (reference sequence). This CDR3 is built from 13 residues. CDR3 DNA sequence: TGTGCCAGCAGCTTACAGGAAACGACACCCCTCCACTTT. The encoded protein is CASSLQETTPLHF. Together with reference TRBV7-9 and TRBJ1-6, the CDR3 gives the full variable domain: DTGVSQNPRHKITKRGQNVTFRCDPISEHNRLYWYRQTLGQGPEFLTYFQNEAQLEKSRLLSDRFSAERPKGSFSTLEIQRTEQGDSAMYLCASSLQETTPLHFGNGTRLTVT.

CDR3 nucleotide sequence: TGTGCCAGCAGCTACTTGGTTTCGAGCGAGCAGTACTTC. This codes for CASSYLVSSEQYF. The chain carries TRBV9 and TRBJ2-7; D is unclear. Germline values: CDR1 SGDLS, CDR2 YYNGEE. CDR3 length: 13 residues. V was pared by 4 bases and J by 6 bases, with 14 bases between.

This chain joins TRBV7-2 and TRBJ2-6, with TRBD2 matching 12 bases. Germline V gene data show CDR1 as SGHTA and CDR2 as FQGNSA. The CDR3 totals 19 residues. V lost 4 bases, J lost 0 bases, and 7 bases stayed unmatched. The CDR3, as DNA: TGTGCCAGCAGCTGGGTTCTAGCGGGGGGGACCTCTGGGGCCAACGTCCTGACTTTC. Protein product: CASSWVLAGGTSGANVLTF. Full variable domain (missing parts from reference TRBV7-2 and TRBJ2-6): GAGVSQSPSNKVTEKGKDVELRCDPISGHTALYWYRQSLGQGLEFLIYFQGNSAPDKSGLPSDRFSAERTGGSVSTLTIQRTQQEDSAVYLCASSWVLAGGTSGANVLTFGAGSRLTVL.

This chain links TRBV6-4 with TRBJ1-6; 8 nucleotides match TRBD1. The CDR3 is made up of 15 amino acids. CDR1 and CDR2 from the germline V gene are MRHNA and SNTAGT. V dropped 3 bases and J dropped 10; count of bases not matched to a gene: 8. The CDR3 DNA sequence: TGTGCCAGCAGTGAGACAGGGGAAGCGGGATCACCCCTCCACTTT. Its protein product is CASSETGEAGSPLHF.

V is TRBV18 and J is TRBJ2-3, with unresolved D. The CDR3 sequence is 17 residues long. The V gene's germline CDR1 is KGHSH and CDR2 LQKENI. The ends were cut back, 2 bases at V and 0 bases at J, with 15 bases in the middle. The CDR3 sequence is CASSPRNPGTSTDTQYF. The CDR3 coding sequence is TGTGCCAGCTCACCAAGAAATCCAGGTACTAGCACAGATACGCAGTATTTT.

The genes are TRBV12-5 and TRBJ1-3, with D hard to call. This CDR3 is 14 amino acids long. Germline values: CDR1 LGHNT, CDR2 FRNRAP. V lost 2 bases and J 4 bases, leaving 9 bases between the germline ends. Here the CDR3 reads CASGLLGAGNTIYF. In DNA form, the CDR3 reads TGTGCTAGTGGTTTGTTGGGCGCAGGAAACACCATATATTTT.

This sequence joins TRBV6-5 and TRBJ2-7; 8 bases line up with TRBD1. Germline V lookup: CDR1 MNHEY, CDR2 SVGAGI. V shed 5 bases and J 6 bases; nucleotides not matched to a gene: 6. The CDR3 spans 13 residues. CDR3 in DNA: TGTGCCAGCAGTACGGACAGGGTGTCCGAGCAGTACTTC. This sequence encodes CASSTDRVSEQYF.